This TCR beta chain was sequenced in a study of T cells after yellow fever vaccination. One entry per CDR3 protein, called by TCRdb with MiXCR from the 5' RACE reads. The sample lists 510,000 or so distinct CDR3 sequences; 19% were seen once. This CDR3 comprises 16 residues. Germline CDR1 reads LGHNA; CDR2 reads YSLEER. V shed 1 base and J shed 4 bases, with 15 bases lying between them. The sequence was obtained from a young man who received the YFV17D yellow fever vaccine. The sample in question was PBMCs, obtained 15 days after the yellow fever booster vaccination. The V gene is TRBV4-3, the J gene TRBJ2-3; D might be TRBD2 (5 bases). The CDR3 region is CASSQAGGYNPDTQYF. The CDR3 nucleotides read TGCGCCAGCAGCCAAGCGGGCGGGTATAACCCAGATACGCAGTATTTT.